Presented here are 13 T cell receptor beta chains from one specimen sequenced in a study of molecular identifiers for immune sequencing clone quantification. Via MiXCR, TCRdb re-called the PCR reads, giving one row per CDR3 protein. The sample has fewer than 350,000 distinct CDR3 sequences, about 22% seen once. The sequenced sample was naive CD8+ T cells from blood, with Jurkat cell RNA spiked in. The subset was: FACS-sorted CD8+CD4-CCR7+CD45RA+ naive T cells. These receptor sequences come from a human donor in good health. Some libraries in this study had Jurkat cell RNA spiked in.

This clonotype has a count of ten or more. This sequence joins TRBV19 and TRBJ2-3; D may correspond to TRBD1 or TRBD2 (5 bases each). Germline V CDR1 and CDR2: LNHDA, SQIVND (reference sequence). V was clipped by 6 bases and J by 8 bases, with 24 bases between them. The CDR3 is made up of 16 amino acids. The CDR3 DNA follows: TGTGCCAGTAGCCCTTCGATCGAGGGGATTCAGGGTACGCAGTATTTT. It encodes CASSPSIEGIQGTQYF.

This chain links TRBV7-6 with TRBJ2-1, with D possibly being TRBD1 (5 bases). V gave up 5 bases and J gave up 9 bases, with 11 bases separating them. Germline V CDR1 and CDR2: SGHVS, FNYEAQ. This CDR3 has 12 residues. The DNA of the CDR3 is TGTGCCAGCAGCCCGACAGACAGTGAGCAGTTCTTC. It encodes CASSPTDSEQFF.

This clonotype was seen a handful of times. The CDR3: CASSFNTRSGDTQYF. In DNA form, the CDR3 reads TGTGCCAGCAGTTTTAACACACGGTCGGGGGATACGCAGTATTTT. The chain couples TRBV27 to TRBJ2-3, with D possibly being TRBD2 (5 bases). The CDR3 covers 15 residues. CDR1 MNHEY and CDR2 SMNVEV come from the germline V gene (reference sequence). The germline V and J ends were trimmed by 3 bases and 6 bases, with 16 bases remaining between them.

This clonotype was detected ten times or more. This chain joins TRBV5-1 and TRBJ2-5; TRBD2 matches at 14 bases. The germline CDR1 and CDR2 sequences are SGHRS and YFSETQ. V dropped 5 bases and J dropped 5; count of bases not matched to a gene: 5. The CDR3 sequence is 15 residues long. The CDR3 spells CASRPWTSGRETQYF. CDR3 DNA: TGCGCCAGCAGGCCATGGACTAGCGGGAGGGAGACCCAGTACTTC.

This clonotype was detected ten times or more. The chain links TRBV6-6 to TRBJ2-1; D remains unclear. The CDR3 consists of 12 residues. Trimming took 2 bases from V and 10 from J, leaving 9 bases between them. The V gene's germline CDR1 is MNHNY and CDR2 SVGAGI (reference sequence). The CDR3 coding sequence is TGTGCCAGCAGTTACGGTAATGTGGAGCAGTTCTTC. It translates to CASSYGNVEQFF.

This clonotype was counted only a few times. The chain has TRBV13 and TRBJ2-7; D possibly corresponds to TRBD1 (6 bases). Germline V CDR1 and CDR2: PRHDT, FYEKMQ (reference sequence). The CDR3 consists of 13 residues. The V end lost 3 bases, the J end lost 7 bases, and 13 bases lay between the germline ends. CDR3: CASSFGTLVEQYF. CDR3 DNA: TGTGCCAGCAGCTTCGGGACACTGGTTGAGCAGTACTTC.

This clonotype appeared a few times. The chain couples TRBV11-1 to TRBJ2-7; TRBD2 is a possible D gene (5 bases). The V end lost 0 bases, the J end lost 0 bases, and 12 bases lay between the germline ends. Germline-derived CDR1 and CDR2 are SGHAT and FQDESV (reference sequence). This CDR3 contains 16 residues. DNA of the CDR3: TGTGCCAGCAGCTTAGCGCTAGCCATCGACTCCTACGAGCAGTACTTC. It encodes CASSLALAIDSYEQYF.

Worth noting for this clonotype: A much larger clone lies a single base off, so this may be a read error. Since the CDR3 does not end with the conserved phenylalanine or tryptophan, this likely comes from a read error. In DNA, the CDR3 is TGTGCCAGCAGCCGGACAGGGAACTATGGCTACACCTTA. Amino acid sequence: CASSRTGNYGYTL. The chain has TRBV7-2 and TRBJ1-2, with TRBD1 matching over 8 bases. With V trimmed by 5 bases and J by 2 bases, 1 base remained unmatched. CDR1 and CDR2 from the germline V gene are SGHTA and FQGNSA. This CDR3 is 13 amino acids long.

A remark on this clonotype: The missing conserved phenylalanine or tryptophan at the end of this CDR3 makes a read error likely. The chain is built from TRBV7-2 and TRBJ2-7; 9 bases are shared with TRBD2. Germline V gives CDR1 SGHTA, CDR2 FQGNSA. The CDR3 has 14 amino acids. J lost 4 bases, V lost 0 bases, and 1 base had no gene match. The CDR3 DNA is TGTGCCAGCAGCTTAGCTAGCGGGAGTTACGAGCAGTACATC. Protein product: CASSLASGSYEQYI.

About this clonotype itself: A read error is possible here, since a much larger clone lies one base away. The J gene is TRBJ2-7, the V gene TRBV4-2, with TRBD2 matching 10 bases. In germline, CDR1 is LGHNA, CDR2 YNFKEQ. The length of the CDR3 is 16 residues. Here the CDR3 reads CASSQEGPSGGYEQCF. The CDR3 region has the DNA TGTGCCAGCAGCCAAGAAGGGCCTAGCGGGGGCTACGAGCAGTGCTTC.

In this sample, this clonotype turned up a few times. The chain is built from TRBV3-1 and TRBJ2-7, with TRBD2 matching over 7 bases. The CDR3 is 17 residues long. CDR1 and CDR2 (germline): LGHDT, YNNKEL (reference sequence). The V and J ends lost 2 bases and 2 bases, in that order; junction bases with no gene match: 12. DNA for the CDR3: TGTGCCAGCAGCCAACCCGGGGAGGGAGTTGGTCCCTACGAGCAGTACTTC. Translated: CASSQPGEGVGPYEQYF.

Worth noting for this clonotype: A far larger clone is off by one base, so a read error is likely. The chain couples TRBV5-6 to TRBJ2-7; 7 nucleotides line up with TRBD1. The V gene's germline CDR1 is SGHDT and CDR2 YYEEEE. The CDR3 extends over 14 amino acids. The CDR3 spells CTSSLGTASYEQYF. Here the CDR3 DNA reads TGTACCAGCAGCTTGGGGACAGCCTCCTACGAGCAGTACTTC. The full variable domain, with the rest looked up from reference TRBV5-6 and TRBJ2-7, is DAGVTQSPTHLIKTRGQQVTLRCSPKSGHDTVSWYQQALGQGPQFIFQYYEEEERQRGNFPDRFSGHQFPNYSSELNVNALLLGDSALYLCTSSLGTASYEQYFGPGTRLTVT.

The V and J genes are TRBV29-1 and TRBJ1-1, with D perhaps TRBD1 (5 bases). The CDR3 covers 15 residues. Per the germline V gene, CDR1 is SQVTM and CDR2 is ANQGSEA. Trimming stripped 3 bases from V and 0 bases from J, with 14 bases between. CDR3 DNA: TGCAGCGTTGAGCAATTGACAGCCATGAACACTGAAGCTTTCTTT. Amino acids: CSVEQLTAMNTEAFF.